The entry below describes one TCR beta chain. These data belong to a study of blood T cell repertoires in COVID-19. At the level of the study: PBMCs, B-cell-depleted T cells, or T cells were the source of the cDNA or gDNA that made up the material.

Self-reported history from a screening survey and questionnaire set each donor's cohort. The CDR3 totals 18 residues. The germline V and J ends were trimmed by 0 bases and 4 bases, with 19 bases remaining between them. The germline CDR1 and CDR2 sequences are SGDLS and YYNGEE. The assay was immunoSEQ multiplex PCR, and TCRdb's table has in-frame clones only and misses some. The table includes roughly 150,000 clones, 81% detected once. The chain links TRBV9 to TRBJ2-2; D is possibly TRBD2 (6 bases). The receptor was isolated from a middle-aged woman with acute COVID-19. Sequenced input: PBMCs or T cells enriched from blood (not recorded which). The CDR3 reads CASSVAASGWIVTGELFF. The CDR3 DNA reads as TGTGCCAGCAGCGTAGCGGCCAGCGGGTGGATAGTCACCGGGGAGCTGTTTTTT.